This T cell receptor (beta chain) was captured in a study of T cell changes during pregnancy in multiple sclerosis. The germline V gene encodes CDR1 SGHAT and CDR2 FQDESV (reference sequence). CDR3 size: 13 residues. V gave up 5 bases and J gave up 1 base, with 7 bases separating them. Profiling relied on immunoSEQ multiplex PCR, and the TCRdb table lists in-frame clones only, not all of them. The sample holds around 100,000 clones; about 90% are singletons and the top ten take 1.5% to 1.9%. This clone is a singleton in its sample. The receptor was derived from a female donor with multiple sclerosis, enrolled in a pregnancy study. This chain links TRBV11-1 with TRBJ2-3, with D tentatively TRBD2 (5 bases). Here the sequenced sample was peripheral blood, taken in the third trimester of pregnancy. DNA of the CDR3: TGTGCCAGCAGCCAAGCGGGCACAGATACGCAGTATTTT. Residues: CASSQAGTDTQYF.